This T cell receptor (beta chain) was sequenced for a study of human T cells and chemical hapten exposure. Study overall: Patients received weekly diphenylcyclopropenone doses to the scalp throughout the approximately 23-week study.

It was the library that attached unique molecular identifiers to individual cDNA molecules. In TCRdb, the RACE reads were re-called with MiXCR into one record per CDR3 protein. The sample carries more than 150,000 distinct CDR3 sequences, around 13% recorded once. The time point was: patch test 1, 2 weeks after DPC sensitization. Treatment here: therapeutic diphenylcyclopropenone sensitization with weekly scalp DPC. Donation of samples came from alopecia patients who were 18 to 70 years old and suitable for DPC. Unmatched junction bases numbered 11, after V lost 2 bases and J lost 9 bases. The germline V gene encodes CDR1 LGHDT and CDR2 YNNKEL (reference sequence). The CDR3 has 17 amino acids.

This receptor was identified in a woman aged 25 to 45 with alopecia areata. Some clones in this sample may be carry-over from other donors' samples. The chain joins TRBV3-1 to TRBJ1-6; 9 bases map to TRBD1. The sequencing here drew on whole blood, taken in connection with sensitization to the hapten diphenylcyclopropenone (DPC). The CDR3 protein is CASSQLRQGVRSSPLHF. The CDR3 DNA is TGTGCCAGCAGCCAACTTCGACAGGGGGTCCGGTCTTCACCCCTCCACTTT. The full variable domain, rest sourced from reference TRBV3-1 and TRBJ1-6, is DTAVSQTPKYLVTQMGNDKSIKCEQNLGHDTMYWYKQDSKKFLKIMFSYNNKELIINETVPNRFSPKSPDKAHLNLHINSLELGDSAVYFCASSQLRQGVRSSPLHFGNGTRLTVT.